The 31 T cell receptor beta chains below come from one sample, sequenced in a study of blood T cells in healthy people across ages. The authors ran a second PCR of about 6 to 11 cycles using a sample-barcoded 5' primer and a J-beta primer mix. TCRdb passed the 5' RACE reads through MiXCR, listing each CDR3 protein once. The sample lists around 800,000 distinct CDR3 sequences, approximately 24% seen once, with over 2.5% in the top ten. These sequences were also reported in another study, on T cells of mothers and their children.

Sequenced input: blood. The receptor source for this set is a boy between 5 and 17 years old in good health.

The rearrangement joins TRBV29-1 to TRBJ1-2, with TRBD1 matching 7 bases. The J segment lost 8 bases and the V segment lost 6 bases, leaving 12 bases of the junction unmatched. The CDR3 extends over 13 amino acids. Germline V gene lookup returns CDR1 SQVTM and CDR2 ANQGSEA. CDR3 sequence: CSVLAGTDRGYTF. The CDR3 bases are TGCAGCGTCCTCGCTGGGACAGATCGGGGCTACACCTTC.

This sequence joins TRBV6-5 and TRBJ1-4; possible D gene TRBD1, 5 bases. This CDR3 has 11 amino acids. V lost 4 bases to trimming and J lost 16 bases, with 13 bases between them. Per the germline V gene, CDR1 is MNHEY and CDR2 is SVGAGI. The CDR3 protein is CASSWGGSTFF. The CDR3 DNA follows: TGTGCCAGCAGTTGGGGCGGCAGTACGTTTTTT.

For this clonotype: An end of the junction does not agree with germline; a read error may underlie this. This chain links TRBV3-1 with TRBJ2-5; unclear D gene. The CDR3 has 12 amino acids. Looked up from germline, CDR1 is LGHDT and CDR2 is YNNKEL (reference sequence). The DNA of the CDR3 is TGTGCCAGCAGCCCTCAACAAGAGACCGAGTACTTC. This encodes CASSPQQETEYF.

This sequence joins TRBV12-3 or TRBV12-4 and TRBJ1-2; tentatively, D is TRBD1 (6 bases). The CDR3 is 14 residues long. V was pared by 2 bases and J by 7 bases, with 14 bases between. This CDR3 is CASSLNWQGSGYTF. CDR3 DNA: TGTGCCAGCAGTTTAAACTGGCAGGGGTCTGGCTACACCTTC.

In this sample, this clonotype turned up a few times. The chain has TRBV20-1 and TRBJ1-1; the D is unclear. Per the germline V gene, CDR1 is DFQATT and CDR2 is SNEGSKA (reference sequence). Trimming stripped 5 bases from V and 6 bases from J, with 19 bases between. The CDR3 loop spans 14 amino acids. The CDR3 nucleotides read TGCAGTGCTTCCGGAGGACTTTCCCAACCTGAAGCTTTCTTT. It encodes CSASGGLSQPEAFF.

This clonotype was observed a handful of times. Its ends do not fully match the called genes, so a read error is possible. The V and J genes are TRBV2 and TRBJ2-5; the D is unclear. There are 12 residues in the CDR3. CDR1 and CDR2 (germline): SNHLY, FYNNEI. The CDR3 DNA follows: TGTACCAGCAGTGAAAGAAGGGAGACCCAGTACTTC. It is translated as CTSSERRETQYF.

This clonotype has more than one count but fewer than ten. V usage is TRBV20-1 and J usage is TRBJ2-2; 9 nucleotides match TRBD1. V was clipped by 2 bases and J by 8 bases; unmatched bases: 12. Germline values: CDR1 DFQATT, CDR2 SNEGSKA (reference sequence). The CDR3 has 16 residues. The CDR3 DNA is TGCAGTGCTAGACCTATAGACAGGGGGGAGGATGGGGAGCTGTTTTTT. Translating gives CSARPIDRGEDGELFF.

This clonotype was detected a few times. The chain recombines TRBV6-2 or TRBV6-3 with TRBJ1-4; the match to TRBD1 covers 10 bases. The CDR3 has 18 amino acids. With V trimmed by 2 bases and J by 7 bases, 13 bases remained unmatched. Germline assignment: CDR1 MNHEY and CDR2 SVGEGT. The CDR3: CASSYGGTGETSGEKLFF. CDR3 DNA: TGTGCCAGCAGTTACGGAGGGACAGGGGAGACCTCGGGTGAAAAACTGTTTTTT.

This clonotype was observed a handful of times. The gene calls are TRBV6-1 and TRBJ1-4; D is perhaps TRBD1 (6 bases). CDR3 length: 14 residues. Germline CDR1 MNHNS, CDR2 SASEGT. The V gene lost 3 bases and the J gene lost 4 bases, with 9 bases spanning the gap. This CDR3 is CASSDRGFNEKLFF. CDR3 in DNA: TGTGCCAGCAGTGACAGGGGTTTTAATGAAAAACTGTTTTTT.

This clonotype has more than one count but fewer than ten. This chain uses TRBV3-1 with TRBJ2-3; a possible D gene is TRBD2 (6 bases). Germline V gives CDR1 LGHDT, CDR2 YNNKEL (reference sequence). The CDR3 length is 15 residues. The V end was cut by 1 base, the J end by 4 bases, with 12 bases between. CDR3 protein: CASSQGLASADTQYF. CDR3 DNA sequence: TGTGCCAGCAGCCAAGGCCTAGCGAGCGCAGATACGCAGTATTTT.

V gene TRBV7-9 combines with J gene TRBJ1-5, with D possibly being TRBD1 (6 bases). Gene TRBJ2-3 matches the end of the DNA better, so the J call may be wrong. Germline CDR1 and CDR2: SEHNR and FQNEAQ (reference sequence). This CDR3 has 15 amino acids. The CDR3 loop reads CASSYGLGAGQPQYF. The CDR3 DNA reads as TGTGCCAGCAGCTATGGTTTGGGGGCGGGTCAGCCCCAGTATTTT.

This clonotype was seen more than once but under ten times. The V and J genes are TRBV2 and TRBJ1-2; D is uncertain. Germline CDR1 and CDR2: SNHLY and FYNNEI. This CDR3 has 14 amino acids. V was pared by 4 bases and J by 3 bases, with 12 bases between. The CDR3 DNA reads as TGTGCCAGCAGTGTCTTAAGGGCCGACTATGGCTACACCTTC. As protein: CASSVLRADYGYTF.

The V call is TRBV5-1, the J call TRBJ2-5, with a tentative D call TRBD2 (5 bases). Germline V gives CDR1 SGHRS, CDR2 YFSETQ. Trimming removed 0 bases from V and 4 bases from J, with 13 bases in between. The CDR3 extends over 15 amino acids. In DNA form, the CDR3 reads TGCGCCAGCAGCTTGGCGGACTCCGTCCCAGAGACCCAGTACTTC. This codes for CASSLADSVPETQYF. Based on the CDR3 plus reference TRBV5-1 and TRBJ2-5, the full variable domain is KAGVTQTPRYLIKTRGQQVTLSCSPISGHRSVSWYQQTPGQGLQFLFEYFSETQRNKGNFPGRFSGRQFSNSRSEMNVSTLELGDSALYLCASSLADSVPETQYFGPGTRLLVL.

Only a few counts were recorded for this clonotype. The V and J genes are TRBV28 and TRBJ2-5, with TRBD1 matching over 7 bases. The CDR3 has 14 residues. The junction had 12 bases not matched to a gene; V was cut back by 10 bases and J by 4 bases. Germline lookup yields CDR1 MDHEN and CDR2 SYDVKM. This CDR3 reads CATRRGTDLETQYF. The CDR3, as DNA: TGTGCCACCAGACGTGGGACAGACTTAGAGACCCAGTACTTC.

This clonotype was seen more than once but under ten times. V usage is TRBV12-3 or TRBV12-4 and J usage is TRBJ2-5, with D hard to call. This CDR3 spans 15 amino acids. V was trimmed by 3 bases and J by 1 base, leaving 12 bases between them. CDR3: CASSFDGPIQETQYF. CDR3 DNA sequence: TGTGCCAGCAGTTTCGACGGACCGATCCAAGAGACCCAGTACTTC.

The V call is TRBV24-1, the J call TRBJ2-2; no reliable D call. Per the germline V gene, CDR1 is KGHDR and CDR2 is SFDVKD. With 5 bases removed from V and 4 bases from J, the gap between germline ends came to 10 bases. This CDR3 comprises 14 residues. CDR3 bases: TGTGCCACCAGTGGCCGAGAGAGCACCGGGGAGCTGTTTTTT. This sequence encodes CATSGRESTGELFF.

The chain has TRBV20-1 and TRBJ1-4; no clear D. The CDR3 sequence is 13 residues long. V was clipped by 3 bases and J by 8 bases, with 13 bases between them. Germline V lookup: CDR1 DFQATT, CDR2 SNEGSKA (reference sequence). CDR3 sequence (DNA): TGCAGTGCTAGTTCGCCTCCGGGGGAAAAACTGTTTTTT. Translated, it gives CSASSPPGEKLFF.

This clonotype has just a few counts. V gene TRBV4-2 combines with J gene TRBJ1-5; TRBD1 matches at 7 bases. CDR3 length: 15 amino acids. Germline V lookup: CDR1 LGHNA, CDR2 YNFKEQ. The ends lost 4 bases at V and 9 bases at J; junction bases unmatched: 12. CDR3 DNA sequence: TGTGCCAGCAGCCCCTCGGGGACAGCGAAGAGGCCCCAGCATTTT. It codes for CASSPSGTAKRPQHF.

This clonotype has a single count. This chain joins TRBV18 and TRBJ2-2; perhaps TRBD2 as D (6 bases). The CDR3 sequence is 15 residues long. Between the trimmed V and J ends, which lost 4 bases and 4 bases, there was a span of 13 bases. Germline CDR1 and CDR2: KGHSH and LQKENI. The CDR3 DNA sequence: TGTGCCAGCTCACGTACAAGGGAGGTCACCGGGGAGCTGTTTTTT. Translating it yields CASSRTREVTGELFF.

V usage is TRBV12-3 or TRBV12-4 and J usage is TRBJ2-3, with D unresolved. V was cut by 4 bases and J by 5 bases, with 10 bases left in between. The CDR3 spans 13 residues. CDR3 residues: CASSSGLQDTQYF. The CDR3 bases are TGTGCCAGCAGTTCCGGGTTGCAAGATACGCAGTATTTT.

V gene TRBV2 combines with J gene TRBJ1-2, with D unresolved. Germline loops: CDR1 SNHLY, CDR2 FYNNEI. CDR3 length: 12 amino acids. V shed 2 bases and J shed 8 bases, with 9 bases lying between them. This CDR3 reads CASSEMGRGYTF. For the CDR3, the DNA is TGTGCCAGCAGTGAAATGGGTCGGGGCTACACCTTC.

V gene TRBV5-1 combines with J gene TRBJ1-2; D gene unclear. The CDR3 has 16 amino acids. Trimming removed 1 base from V and 3 bases from J, with 16 bases in between. The germline V gene encodes CDR1 SGHRS and CDR2 YFSETQ. CDR3 in amino acids: CASSLFPTASDYGYTF. Written as DNA, the CDR3 is TGCGCCAGCAGCTTGTTTCCCACGGCTTCCGACTATGGCTACACCTTC.

The V and J genes are TRBV3-1 and TRBJ2-5; D uncertain. The CDR3 has 14 amino acids. The ends were cut back, 3 bases at V and 1 base at J, with 9 bases in the middle. Germline CDR1 reads LGHDT; CDR2 reads YNNKEL (reference sequence). CDR3 in amino acids: CASSQAEPQETQYF. CDR3 DNA sequence: TGTGCCAGCAGCCAGGCCGAACCCCAAGAGACCCAGTACTTC.

This clonotype was recorded a few times. The J gene is TRBJ1-2, the V gene TRBV20-1; perhaps TRBD1 as D (5 bases). Germline V lookup: CDR1 DFQATT, CDR2 SNEGSKA (reference sequence). Trimming removed 6 bases from V and 4 bases from J, with 12 bases in between. CDR3 size: 12 residues. CDR3 in DNA: TGCAGTGCCCTTACAGGCTTCTATGGCTACACCTTC. Its translation: CSALTGFYGYTF.

The rearrangement links TRBV27 to TRBJ1-4; D possibly corresponds to TRBD1 (5 bases). Germline V gene lookup returns CDR1 MNHEY and CDR2 SMNVEV (reference sequence). The CDR3 spans 14 residues. V dropped 2 bases and J dropped 8 bases, with 12 bases sitting between them. The CDR3 region is CASSLDHRSEKLFF. DNA of the CDR3: TGTGCCAGCAGTTTAGACCACAGGAGCGAAAAACTGTTTTTT.

This chain links TRBV29-1 with TRBJ1-1; 7 bases map to TRBD1. This CDR3 has 13 amino acids. Per the germline V gene, CDR1 is SQVTM and CDR2 is ANQGSEA. The ends lost 4 bases at V and 3 bases at J; junction bases unmatched: 5. The CDR3 loop reads CSVAVGGDTEAFF. The CDR3 coding sequence is TGCAGCGTTGCGGTAGGGGGCGACACTGAAGCTTTCTTT. Using reference TRBV29-1 and TRBJ1-1 for the parts outside the CDR3, the full variable domain is SAVISQKPSRDICQRGTSLTIQCQVDSQVTMMFWYRQQPGQSLTLIATANQGSEATYESGFVIDKFPISRPNLTFSTLTVSNMSPEDSSIYLCSVAVGGDTEAFFGQGTRLTVV.

This clonotype was found a few times. The V call is TRBV29-1, the J call TRBJ2-4; D not resolved. Per the germline V gene, CDR1 is SQVTM and CDR2 is ANQGSEA. V was clipped by 5 bases and J by 1 base, with 21 bases between them. The CDR3 covers 17 residues. The CDR3 protein is CSVLGSRGVVAKNIQYF. The CDR3 DNA reads TGCAGCGTTCTGGGTTCCCGCGGAGTCGTGGCCAAAAACATTCAGTACTTC. Full variable domain (outside the CDR3, taken from reference TRBV29-1 and TRBJ2-4): SAVISQKPSRDICQRGTSLTIQCQVDSQVTMMFWYRQQPGQSLTLIATANQGSEATYESGFVIDKFPISRPNLTFSTLTVSNMSPEDSSIYLCSVLGSRGVVAKNIQYFGAGTRLSVL.

This clonotype was seen only a few times. The V gene is TRBV5-1, the J gene TRBJ2-1; 8 bases align to TRBD2. From germline, CDR1 is SGHRS and CDR2 YFSETQ. The CDR3 covers 15 residues. V was pared by 4 bases and J by 6 bases, with 9 bases of the junction left unmatched. This CDR3 reads CASSTGGADSNEQFF. CDR3 nucleotides: TGCGCCAGCAGCACCGGGGGGGCTGATAGCAATGAGCAGTTCTTC.

There are a few counts of this clonotype. A read error may account for a junction end that differs from germline. The rearrangement uses TRBV12-3 or TRBV12-4 and TRBJ1-2, with 8 bases lining up with TRBD1. The CDR3 is 14 amino acids. CDR3 sequence reads: CASSRGQGNYDYTF. The DNA of the CDR3 is TGTGCCAGCAGCCGTGGACAGGGAAACTATGACTACACCTTC.

The chain joins TRBV7-9 to TRBJ2-7; D is unresolved. V was cut by 4 bases and J by 2 bases, with 15 bases left in between. This CDR3 comprises 15 residues. Looked up from germline, CDR1 is SEHNR and CDR2 is FQNEAQ (reference sequence). The CDR3 region is CASSSALYNPYEQYF. DNA for the CDR3: TGTGCCAGCAGCTCCGCCCTTTACAACCCCTACGAGCAGTACTTC. The entire variable domain, with the rest obtained from reference TRBV7-9 and TRBJ2-7, is as follows: DTGVSQNPRHKITKRGQNVTFRCDPISEHNRLYWYRQTLGQGPEFLTYFQNEAQLEKSRLLSDRFSAERPKGSFSTLEIQRTEQGDSAMYLCASSSALYNPYEQYFGPGTRLTVT.

This rearrangement joins TRBV6-1 to TRBJ2-7; D possibly corresponds to TRBD1 (6 bases). V was shortened by 6 bases and J by 2 bases, with 26 bases between the two germline ends. This CDR3 has 18 residues. Germline assignment: CDR1 MNHNS and CDR2 SASEGT. CDR3 sequence: CASRPLRWVKDRAYEQYF. CDR3 DNA sequence: TGTGCCAGCAGACCTCTCCGATGGGTTAAGGACAGAGCCTACGAGCAGTACTTC.